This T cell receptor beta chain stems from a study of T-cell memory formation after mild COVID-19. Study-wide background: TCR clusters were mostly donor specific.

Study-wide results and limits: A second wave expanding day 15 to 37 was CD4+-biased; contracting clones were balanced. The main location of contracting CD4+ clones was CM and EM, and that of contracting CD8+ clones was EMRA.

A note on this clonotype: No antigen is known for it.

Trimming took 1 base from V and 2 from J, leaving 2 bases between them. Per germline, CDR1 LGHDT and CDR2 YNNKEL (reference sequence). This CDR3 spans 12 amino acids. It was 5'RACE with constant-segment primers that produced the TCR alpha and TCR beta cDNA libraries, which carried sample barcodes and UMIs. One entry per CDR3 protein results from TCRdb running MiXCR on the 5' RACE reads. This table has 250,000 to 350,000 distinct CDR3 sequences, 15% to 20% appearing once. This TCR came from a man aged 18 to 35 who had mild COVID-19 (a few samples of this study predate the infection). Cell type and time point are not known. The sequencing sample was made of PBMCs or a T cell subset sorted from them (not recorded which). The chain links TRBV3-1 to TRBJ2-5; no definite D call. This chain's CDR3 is CASSQGQETQYF. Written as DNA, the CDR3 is TGTGCCAGCAGCCAAGGACAAGAGACCCAGTACTTC.